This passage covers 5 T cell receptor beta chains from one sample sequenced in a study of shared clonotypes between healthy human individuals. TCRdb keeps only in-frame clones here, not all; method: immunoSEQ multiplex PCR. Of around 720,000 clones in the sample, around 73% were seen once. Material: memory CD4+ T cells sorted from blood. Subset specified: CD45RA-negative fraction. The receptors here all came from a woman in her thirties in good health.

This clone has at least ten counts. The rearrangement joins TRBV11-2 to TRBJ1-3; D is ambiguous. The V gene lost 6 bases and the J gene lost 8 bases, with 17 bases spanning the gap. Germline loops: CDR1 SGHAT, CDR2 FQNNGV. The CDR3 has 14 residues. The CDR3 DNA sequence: TGTGCCAGCAGGGGCGACGGGCCGGTGGACACCATATATTTT. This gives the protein CASRGDGPVDTIYF.

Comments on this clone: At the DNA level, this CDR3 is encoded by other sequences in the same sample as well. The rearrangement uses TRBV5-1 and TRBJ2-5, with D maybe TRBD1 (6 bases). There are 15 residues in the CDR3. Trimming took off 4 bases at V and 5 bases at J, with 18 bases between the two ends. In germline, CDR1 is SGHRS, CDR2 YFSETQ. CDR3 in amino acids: CASSSLQGLGETQYF. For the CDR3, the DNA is TGCGCCAGCAGCAGCTTGCAGGGGCTCGGGGAGACCCAGTACTTC.

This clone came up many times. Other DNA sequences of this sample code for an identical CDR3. The CDR3 sequence is CASSRQRDSYEQYF. The CDR3 DNA is TGTGCCAGCAGCCGTCAGAGGGATTCCTACGAGCAGTACTTC. The genes are TRBV11-1 and TRBJ2-7, with D perhaps matching TRBD2 (5 bases). Germline CDR1 is SGHAT and CDR2 is FQDESV (reference sequence). The CDR3 contains 14 residues. V lost 5 bases and J lost 1, with 12 bases in between.

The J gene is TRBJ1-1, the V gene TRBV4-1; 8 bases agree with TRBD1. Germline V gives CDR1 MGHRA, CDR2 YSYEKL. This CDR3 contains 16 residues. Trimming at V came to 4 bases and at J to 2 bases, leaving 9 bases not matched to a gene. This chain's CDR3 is CASSLIPGQANTEAFF. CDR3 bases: TGCGCCAGCAGCCTAATCCCGGGACAGGCCAACACTGAAGCTTTCTTT.

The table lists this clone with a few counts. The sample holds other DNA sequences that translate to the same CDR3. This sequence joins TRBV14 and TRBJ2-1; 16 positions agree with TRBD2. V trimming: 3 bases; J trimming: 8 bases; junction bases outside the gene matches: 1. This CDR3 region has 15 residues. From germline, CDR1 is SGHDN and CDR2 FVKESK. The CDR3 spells CASSQGLAGGYEQFF. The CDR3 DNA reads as TGTGCCAGCAGCCAGGGACTAGCGGGAGGGTATGAGCAGTTCTTC.